Listed here are 17 T cell receptor beta chains from one sample, sequenced in a study of identical twins. TCRdb called the 5' RACE reads again in MiXCR, with one record for every CDR3 protein. The sample carries about 700,000 distinct CDR3 sequences, 8% to 9% recorded once. These same records also appear under a second study, on yellow fever vaccine responses in identical twins.

The sample comprised PBMCs. Every receptor here comes from a woman under 30 in good health.

This rearrangement joins TRBV3-1 to TRBJ2-3; 11 nucleotides match TRBD2. Looked up from germline, CDR1 is LGHDT and CDR2 is YNNKEL (reference sequence). The V gene end was trimmed by 5 bases and the J gene end by 6 bases; junction bases not matched to a gene: 7. The CDR3 spans 15 residues. The chain's CDR3 is CASSSTPSGGDTQYF. As DNA, the CDR3 is TGTGCCAGCAGCAGCACCCCTAGCGGGGGGGATACGCAGTATTTT.

This clonotype was detected only a few times. The chain links TRBV6-2 or TRBV6-3 to TRBJ2-7; TRBD1 matches at 7 bases. The CDR3 is 15 residues long. V gave up 0 bases and J gave up 2 bases; unmatched junction bases: 4. Per the germline V gene, CDR1 is MNHEY and CDR2 is SVGEGT. In DNA form, the CDR3 reads TGTGCCAGCAGTTACTCGAGACAGGGCACCTACGAGCAGTACTTC. It specifies CASSYSRQGTYEQYF.

The chain links TRBV7-9 to TRBJ1-1; D remains unclear. CDR1 and CDR2 from the germline V gene are SEHNR and FQNEAQ (reference sequence). CDR3 length: 12 amino acids. V was trimmed by 7 bases and J by 4 bases, leaving 10 bases between them. The CDR3 reads CASMKGTTEAFF. The CDR3 DNA is TGTGCCAGCATGAAGGGAACCACTGAAGCTTTCTTT. Filled out from reference TRBV7-9 and TRBJ1-1, the complete variable domain reads DTGVSQNPRHKITKRGQNVTFRCDPISEHNRLYWYRQTLGQGPEFLTYFQNEAQLEKSRLLSDRFSAERPKGSFSTLEIQRTEQGDSAMYLCASMKGTTEAFFGQGTRLTVV.

This clonotype was observed a few times. The chain carries TRBV7-3 and TRBJ2-1, with a weak D call TRBD2 (7 bases). The CDR3 length is 13 residues. Trimming stripped 6 bases from V and 3 bases from J, with 9 bases between. The germline gives CDR1 SGHTA, CDR2 FQGTGA. DNA for the CDR3: TGTGCCAGCAGGGGGGGGCTCTACAATGAGCAGTTCTTC. This codes for CASRGGLYNEQFF. Drawing the rest from reference TRBV7-3 and TRBJ2-1, the complete variable domain is GAGVSQTPSNKVTEKGKYVELRCDPISGHTALYWYRQSLGQGPEFLIYFQGTGAADDSGLPNDRFFAVRPEGSVSTLKIQRTERGDSAVYLCASRGGLYNEQFFGPGTRLTVL.

This chain connects TRBV7-9 to TRBJ2-6, with D unclear. The CDR3 is made up of 13 amino acids. Per germline, CDR1 SEHNR and CDR2 FQNEAQ (reference sequence). The V and J ends lost 7 bases and 1 base respectively, with 5 bases between them. The CDR3 sequence is CASNNSGANVLTF. The CDR3, as DNA: TGTGCCAGCAACAATTCTGGGGCCAACGTCCTGACTTTC.

This clonotype was counted at least ten times. V gene TRBV4-2 combines with J gene TRBJ2-5; D may correspond to TRBD1 or TRBD2 (6 bases each). Trimming shortened V by 0 bases and J by 2 bases, and 10 bases separated the two germline ends. Germline V lookup: CDR1 LGHNA, CDR2 YNFKEQ. The CDR3 loop spans 15 amino acids. CDR3 in amino acids: CASSQDWGAQETQYF. For the CDR3, the DNA is TGTGCCAGCAGCCAAGATTGGGGGGCACAAGAGACCCAGTACTTC.

This chain joins TRBV5-1 and TRBJ2-3, with 7 bases fitting TRBD1. CDR1 SGHRS and CDR2 YFSETQ come from the germline V gene. The CDR3 contains 15 residues. The junction had 7 bases not matched to a gene; V was cut back by 2 bases and J by 4 bases. The CDR3 protein is CASSFWSGGPDTQYF. In nucleotides, the CDR3 is TGCGCCAGCAGCTTCTGGTCAGGGGGTCCAGATACGCAGTATTTT.

The J gene is TRBJ2-1, the V gene TRBV18; 8 bases align to TRBD2. V shed 1 base and J 7 bases; nucleotides not matched to a gene: 6. In germline, CDR1 is KGHSH, CDR2 LQKENI. This CDR3 has 15 residues. The CDR3 loop is CASSPLREGDNEQFF. DNA for the CDR3: TGTGCCAGCTCACCACTCCGGGAGGGGGATAATGAGCAGTTCTTC.

This clonotype was counted many times. The chain couples TRBV2 to TRBJ1-1; a possible D gene is TRBD1 (6 bases). This CDR3 region has 14 residues. The germline V and J ends were trimmed by 7 bases and 6 bases, with 18 bases remaining between them. The germline V gene encodes CDR1 SNHLY and CDR2 FYNNEI. The CDR3 here is CASTVMGAEAEAFF. CDR3 nucleotides: TGTGCCAGCACCGTGATGGGGGCCGAGGCTGAAGCTTTCTTT.

This sequence joins TRBV3-1 and TRBJ2-1; D gene ambiguous. The CDR3 runs 18 residues. CDR1 is LGHDT and CDR2 is YNNKEL in the germline V gene (reference sequence). V was shortened by 0 bases and J by 2 bases, with 17 bases between the two germline ends. The CDR3 sequence is CASSQDWEFKSAYNEQFF. CDR3 nucleotides: TGTGCCAGCAGCCAAGATTGGGAATTTAAGAGCGCCTACAATGAGCAGTTCTTC.

This clonotype was counted only a few times. This chain connects TRBV9 to TRBJ2-1, with 10 bases fitting TRBD2. The CDR3 spans 16 residues. Germline CDR1 reads SGDLS; CDR2 reads YYNGEE. Unmatched junction bases numbered 7, after V lost 0 bases and J lost 7 bases. In DNA, the CDR3 is TGTGCCAGCAGCGTAGCACTAGCGGGGCCGCGGAATGAGCAGTTCTTC. It encodes CASSVALAGPRNEQFF.

This clonotype has a count of ten or more. This chain uses TRBV29-1 with TRBJ1-2; unclear D gene. Germline V gene lookup returns CDR1 SQVTM and CDR2 ANQGSEA. The CDR3 loop spans 10 amino acids. Trimming took 0 bases from V and 4 from J, leaving 0 bases between them. The CDR3: CSVEDYGYTF. In DNA, the CDR3 is TGCAGCGTTGAAGACTATGGCTACACCTTC.

This clonotype was observed a handful of times. The rearrangement joins TRBV5-5 to TRBJ2-3; TRBD1 agrees at 7 bases. The trim removed 2 bases at V and 0 bases at J, leaving 3 bases unmatched. The CDR3 consists of 15 residues. Germline-derived CDR1 and CDR2 are SGHKS and YYEKEE (reference sequence). CDR3: CASSLQGRSTDTQYF. The CDR3 DNA follows: TGTGCCAGCAGCTTACAGGGGCGGAGCACAGATACGCAGTATTTT. Together with reference TRBV5-5 and TRBJ2-3, the CDR3 gives the full variable domain: DAGVTQSPTHLIKTRGQQVTLRCSPISGHKSVSWYQQVLGQGPQFIFQYYEKEERGRGNFPDRFSARQFPNYSSELNVNALLLGDSALYLCASSLQGRSTDTQYFGPGTRLTVL.

At least ten counts were recorded for this clonotype. The chain joins TRBV13 to TRBJ1-6; unclear D gene. V gave up 5 bases and J gave up 8 bases, with 37 bases separating them. The CDR3 has 22 amino acids. The germline V gene has CDR1 PRHDT and CDR2 FYEKMQ (reference sequence). For the CDR3, the DNA is TGTGCCAGCAGCCCCTTGATCGAAATGTGGGTCCAGACGCTCGTTGTGGATTCACCCCTCCACTTT. As protein: CASSPLIEMWVQTLVVDSPLHF.

This clonotype was recorded at least ten times. This chain joins TRBV29-1 and TRBJ2-1; 14 nucleotides align to TRBD2. The CDR3 length is 16 residues. CDR1 and CDR2 from the germline V gene are SQVTM and ANQGSEA. V shed 8 bases and J 8 bases; nucleotides not matched to a gene: 14. The CDR3 bases are TGCAGCCCCAACACTGGGACTAGCGGGAGTTATTATGAGCAGTTCTTC. This encodes CSPNTGTSGSYYEQFF.

This clonotype occurred many times. V usage is TRBV6-2 or TRBV6-3 and J usage is TRBJ2-7; TRBD2 agrees at 14 bases. Germline CDR1 MNHEY, CDR2 SVGEGT. Trimming removed 6 bases from V and 3 bases from J; junction bases left unmatched: 7. The CDR3 consists of 16 residues. The DNA of the CDR3 is TGTGCCAGCAGAACCGGGACTAGCGGGGGAATCTACGAGCAGTACTTC. Encoded protein: CASRTGTSGGIYEQYF.

At least ten counts were recorded for this clonotype. The chain couples TRBV4-3 to TRBJ2-2; no reliable D call. CDR1 is LGHNA and CDR2 is YSLEER in the germline V gene. V was trimmed by 0 bases and J by 6 bases, leaving 5 bases between them. This CDR3 comprises 13 residues. The CDR3 loop reads CASSQEVSGELFF. Here the CDR3 DNA reads TGCGCCAGCAGCCAAGAAGTTTCCGGGGAGCTGTTTTTT.